One and the same sample provided the 12 T cell receptor beta chains below, sequenced in a study of regulatory T cells in long-lasting Graves disease (dated by TCRdb to the early 2020s). The method was multiplex PCR. The instrument was an Illumina HiSeq 4000. CDR3 regions were amplified by Arm-PCR with iRepertoire HTBI primers to construct TCR beta libraries. The raw public reads went through TCRdb reprocessing: fastp at Q25, MiXCR clone calling, in-frame beta chains kept. Rows with a matching CDR3 protein are joined into one entry that keeps the most common DNA and genes. This sample holds about 310,000 distinct CDR3 sequences; roughly 18% were observed only once. The ten largest clones add up to about 40% of the sample. The time point label, as the study defines it: newly diagnosed GD, antithyroid drugs for less than 3 months. For both TCR sequencing and RNA sequencing, RNA was extracted from PBMCs using TRIzol.

Source: peripheral blood mononuclear cells (PBMCs), taken at new diagnosis, from a patient treated with antithyroid drugs. The receptors originated from a female donor with Graves disease.

In this sample, this clonotype turned up a few times. This sequence joins TRBV14 and TRBJ2-5, with D tentatively TRBD2 (5 bases). CDR1 is SGHDN, CDR2 FVKESK, per germline. This CDR3 region has 15 residues. Trimming removed 2 bases at V and 2 bases at J, with 12 bases between. In nucleotides, the CDR3 is TGTGCCAGCAGCCAATTGGGAACGGGGCAAGAGACCCAGTACTTC. Protein: CASSQLGTGQETQYF.

Concerning this clonotype: A far bigger clonotype differs at one base, so this is likely a read error. The genes are TRBV12-3 or TRBV12-4 and TRBJ2-2; 7 nucleotides agree with TRBD1. J gave up 3 bases and V 5 bases, and 6 bases lay outside the gene matches. This CDR3 comprises 15 residues. The CDR3 spells CASSDNRGDTGELFF. CDR3 DNA sequence: TGTGCCAGCAGTGATAACAGGGGAGACACCGGGGAGCTGTTTTTT.

In its sample, this clonotype was seen a few times. This rearrangement joins TRBV29-1 to TRBJ2-1, with no clear D. Per germline, CDR1 SQVTM and CDR2 ANQGSEA. Trimming shortened V by 3 bases and J by 7 bases, and 7 bases separated the two germline ends. This CDR3 comprises 11 residues. CDR3 DNA sequence: TGCAGCGTTGAGGCTAAAAATGAGCAGTTCTTC. The encoded protein is CSVEAKNEQFF.

In its sample, this clonotype was seen many times. V and J are TRBV19 and TRBJ1-1; the D gene is possibly TRBD1 (6 bases). Germline CDR1 reads LNHDA; CDR2 reads SQIVND (reference sequence). Between the trimmed V and J ends, which lost 4 bases and 1 base, there was a span of 16 bases. This CDR3 region has 16 residues. The CDR3 sequence: CASSRTDLGANTEAFF. The CDR3 DNA is TGTGCCAGTAGTAGGACAGACTTAGGCGCGAACACTGAAGCTTTCTTT.

This clonotype was seen at least ten times. Mismatch with germline at one junction end may stem from a read error. This rearrangement joins TRBV25-1 to TRBJ2-7, with 8 bases fitting TRBD1. CDR3 size: 16 residues. From germline, CDR1 is MGHDK and CDR2 SYGVNS. This CDR3 is CASSGYRDRSSYEQYF. CDR3 DNA sequence: TGTGCCAGCAGTGGCTACCGGGACAGGAGCTCCTACGAACAGTACTTC.

Only a few counts were recorded for this clonotype. This may stem from a read error, because a much larger clone lies one nucleotide away. V usage is TRBV5-1 and J usage is TRBJ2-7; D is ambiguous. Trimming took 7 bases from V and 1 from J, leaving 12 bases between them. This CDR3 contains 13 residues. Germline V gives CDR1 SGHRS, CDR2 YFSETQ. The CDR3 DNA reads as TGCGCCAGCGGCTCGGGCAGATCCTACGAGCAGTACTTC. Amino acid sequence: CASGSGRSYEQYF.

This rearrangement joins TRBV30 to TRBJ2-2, with 7 nucleotides matching TRBD2. The CDR3 length is 16 residues. The V gene's germline CDR1 is GTSNPN and CDR2 SVGIG (reference sequence). V was clipped by 0 bases and J by 2 bases; unmatched bases: 6. The DNA for the CDR3 is TGTGCCTGGAGTGTTTCGAGAGCGGGAAACACCGGGGAGCTGTTTTTT. This codes for CAWSVSRAGNTGELFF.

This clonotype was seen many times. The V gene is TRBV10-2, the J gene TRBJ1-1; weak D call: TRBD1 (5 bases). Trimming left V 11 bases short and J 6 bases short, with 25 bases between. The CDR3 runs 15 residues. CDR1 and CDR2 (germline): WSHSY, SAAADI. This CDR3 reads CACRLTGGGLPEAFF. The CDR3 coding sequence is TGCGCCTGCCGTCTAACGGGGGGAGGGCTGCCTGAAGCTTTCTTT.

The gene calls are TRBV20-1 and TRBJ2-2; TRBD2 matches at 7 bases. The CDR3 loop spans 14 amino acids. Germline V gives CDR1 DFQATT, CDR2 SNEGSKA (reference sequence). The V gene end was trimmed by 1 base and the J gene end by 11 bases; junction bases not matched to a gene: 10. CDR3 nucleotide sequence: TGCAGTGCTAGAGCCGGGACTACGGCGGGAGAGCTGTTTTTT. Its translation is CSARAGTTAGELFF.

This clonotype came up many times. The J gene is TRBJ1-2, the V gene TRBV6-1; tentatively, D is TRBD1 (5 bases). The CDR3 sequence is 15 residues long. V was trimmed by 0 bases and J by 5 bases, leaving 13 bases between them. Germline CDR1 is MNHNS and CDR2 is SASEGT. CDR3 protein: CASSEAPGTAYGYTF. DNA of the CDR3: TGTGCCAGCAGTGAAGCTCCGGGGACGGCGTATGGCTACACCTTC.

This clonotype occurred many times. V usage is TRBV9 and J usage is TRBJ1-2, with D tentatively TRBD1 (6 bases). The germline gives CDR1 SGDLS, CDR2 YYNGEE. V was pared by 0 bases and J by 4 bases, with 16 bases between. This CDR3 contains 16 residues. CDR3 loop: CASSVVPGGGTYGYTF. The CDR3 DNA sequence: TGTGCCAGCAGCGTAGTCCCCGGAGGGGGGACCTATGGCTACACCTTC.

This clonotype was observed many times. The chain couples TRBV27 to TRBJ2-7; D possibly corresponds to TRBD2 (5 bases). The ends were cut back, 6 bases at V and 2 bases at J, with 14 bases in the middle. The CDR3 sequence is 14 residues long. Germline lookup yields CDR1 MNHEY and CDR2 SMNVEV (reference sequence). The CDR3 is CASSQEATPYEQYF. The CDR3 region has the DNA TGTGCCAGCAGCCAGGAGGCTACCCCCTACGAGCAGTACTTC.